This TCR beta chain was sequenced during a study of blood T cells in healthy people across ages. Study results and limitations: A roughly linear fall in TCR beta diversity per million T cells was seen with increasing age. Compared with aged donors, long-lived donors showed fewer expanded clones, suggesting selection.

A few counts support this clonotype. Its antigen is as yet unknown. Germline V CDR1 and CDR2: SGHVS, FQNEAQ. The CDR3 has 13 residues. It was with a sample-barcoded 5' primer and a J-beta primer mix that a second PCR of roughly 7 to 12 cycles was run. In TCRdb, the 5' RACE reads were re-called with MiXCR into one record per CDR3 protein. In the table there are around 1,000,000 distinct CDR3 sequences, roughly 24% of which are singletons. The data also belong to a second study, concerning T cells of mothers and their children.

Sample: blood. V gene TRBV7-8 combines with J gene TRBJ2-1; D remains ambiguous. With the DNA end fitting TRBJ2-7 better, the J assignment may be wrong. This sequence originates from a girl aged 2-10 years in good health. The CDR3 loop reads CASSLTFDYEQYF. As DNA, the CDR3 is TGTGCCAGCAGCTTAACTTTCGATTACGAGCAGTACTTC.